The sequence of this T cell receptor beta chain was determined in a study of T cell responses to AZD1222 COVID-19 vaccine. The study's findings and limits: Vaccine-associated CD4 TCRs ranged over spike, dominating at 160-218 and 743-854.

A word on this clone: The antigen remains unidentified.

Libraries were prepared by immunoSEQ multiplex PCR; TCRdb keeps only in-frame clonotypes and omits some of them. The sample records over 130,000 clones, 92% being singletons. This CDR3 has 13 amino acids. V gave up 5 bases and J gave up 7 bases; unmatched junction bases: 7. This material consisted of peripheral blood, taken on day 0 of AZD1222 vaccination. This TCR derives from an adult in good health. The chain uses TRBV12-3 or TRBV12-4 and TRBJ2-7; 8 bases are shared with TRBD2. As DNA, the CDR3 is TGTGCCAGCAGTGGGGGACTAGTTGGGGAGCAGTACTTC. Translating gives CASSGGLVGEQYF.